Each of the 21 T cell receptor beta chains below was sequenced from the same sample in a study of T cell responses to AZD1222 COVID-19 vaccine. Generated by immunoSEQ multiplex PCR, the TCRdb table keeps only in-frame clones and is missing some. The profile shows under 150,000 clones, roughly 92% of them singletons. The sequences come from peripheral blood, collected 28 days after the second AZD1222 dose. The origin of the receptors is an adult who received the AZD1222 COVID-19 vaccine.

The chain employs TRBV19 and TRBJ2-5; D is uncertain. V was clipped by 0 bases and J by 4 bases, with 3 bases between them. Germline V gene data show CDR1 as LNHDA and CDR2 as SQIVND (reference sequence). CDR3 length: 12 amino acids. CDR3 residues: CASSIDLETQYF. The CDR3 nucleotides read TGTGCCAGTAGTATAGATTTAGAGACCCAGTACTTC.

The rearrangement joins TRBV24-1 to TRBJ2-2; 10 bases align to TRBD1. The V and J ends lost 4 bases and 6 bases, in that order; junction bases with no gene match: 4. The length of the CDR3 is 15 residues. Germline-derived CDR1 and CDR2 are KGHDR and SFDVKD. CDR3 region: CATSETGTGAGELFF. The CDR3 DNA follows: TGTGCCACCAGTGAAACCGGGACAGGGGCCGGGGAGCTGTTTTTT.

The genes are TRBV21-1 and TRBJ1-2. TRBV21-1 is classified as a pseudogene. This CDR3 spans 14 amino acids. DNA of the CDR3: TGTGCCAGCAGCGATTGGAGGGGCAGGTATGGCTACACCTTC. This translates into CASSDWRGRYGYTF.

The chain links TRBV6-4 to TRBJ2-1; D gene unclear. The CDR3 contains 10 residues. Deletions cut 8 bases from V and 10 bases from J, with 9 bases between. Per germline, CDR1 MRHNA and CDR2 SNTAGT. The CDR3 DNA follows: TGTGCCAGCCACCTATTAGAGCAGTTCTTC. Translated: CASHLLEQFF.

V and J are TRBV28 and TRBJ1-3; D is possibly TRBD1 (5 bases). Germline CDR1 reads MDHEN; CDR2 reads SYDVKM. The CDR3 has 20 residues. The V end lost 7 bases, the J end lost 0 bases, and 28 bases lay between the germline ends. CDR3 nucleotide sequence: TGTGCCAGCACCCAAATTCCAGGGTTTGGAGTCACTTTCTCTGGAAACACCATATATTTT. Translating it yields CASTQIPGFGVTFSGNTIYF.

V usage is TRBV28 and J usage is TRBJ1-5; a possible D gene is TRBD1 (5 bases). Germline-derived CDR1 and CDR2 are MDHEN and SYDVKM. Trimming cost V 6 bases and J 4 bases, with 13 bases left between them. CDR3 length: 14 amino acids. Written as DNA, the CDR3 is TGTGCCAGCAGCCTGACAGTTTCTAATCAGCCCCAGCATTTT. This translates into CASSLTVSNQPQHF.

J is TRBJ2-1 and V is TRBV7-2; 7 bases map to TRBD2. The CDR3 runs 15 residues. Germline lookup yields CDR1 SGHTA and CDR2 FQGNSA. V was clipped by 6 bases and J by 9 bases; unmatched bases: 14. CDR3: CASRPGTIFFGEQFF. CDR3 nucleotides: TGTGCCAGCAGACCCGGGACTATCTTCTTCGGTGAGCAGTTCTTC. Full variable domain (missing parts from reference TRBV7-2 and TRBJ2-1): GAGVSQSPSNKVTEKGKDVELRCDPISGHTALYWYRQSLGQGLEFLIYFQGNSAPDKSGLPSDRFSAERTGGSVSTLTIQRTQQEDSAVYLCASRPGTIFFGEQFFGPGTRLTVL.

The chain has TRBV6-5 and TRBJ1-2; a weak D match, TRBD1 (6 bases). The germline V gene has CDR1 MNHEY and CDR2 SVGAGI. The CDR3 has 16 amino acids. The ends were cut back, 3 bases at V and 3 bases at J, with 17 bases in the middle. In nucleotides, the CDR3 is TGTGCCAGCAGTTATACCTACAGGGAAGGCGACTATGGCTACACCTTC. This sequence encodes CASSYTYREGDYGYTF.

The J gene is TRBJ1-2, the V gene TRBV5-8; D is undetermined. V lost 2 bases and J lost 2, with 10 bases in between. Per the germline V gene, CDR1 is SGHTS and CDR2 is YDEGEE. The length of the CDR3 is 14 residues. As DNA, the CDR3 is TGTGCCAGCAGCTTTCGGACGGCGAACTATGGCTACACCTTC. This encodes CASSFRTANYGYTF.

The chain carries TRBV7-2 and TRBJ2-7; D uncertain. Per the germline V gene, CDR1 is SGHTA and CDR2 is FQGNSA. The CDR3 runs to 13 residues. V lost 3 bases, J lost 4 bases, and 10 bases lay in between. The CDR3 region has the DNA TGTGCCAGCAGCTTTTCCGAGAGTTACGAGCAGTACGTC. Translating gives CASSFSESYEQYV.

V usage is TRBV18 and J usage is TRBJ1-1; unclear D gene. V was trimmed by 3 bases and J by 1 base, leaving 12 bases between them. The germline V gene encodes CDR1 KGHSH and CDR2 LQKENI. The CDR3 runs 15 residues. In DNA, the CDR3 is TGTGCCAGCTCACCTGTCCATCAGGAGAACACTGAAGCTTTCTTT. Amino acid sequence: CASSPVHQENTEAFF.

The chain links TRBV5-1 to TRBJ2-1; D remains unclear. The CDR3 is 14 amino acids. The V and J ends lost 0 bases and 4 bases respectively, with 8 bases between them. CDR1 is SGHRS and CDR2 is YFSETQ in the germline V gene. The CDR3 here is CASSLGQEYNEQFF. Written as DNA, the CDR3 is TGCGCCAGCAGCTTGGGGCAGGAGTACAATGAGCAGTTCTTC. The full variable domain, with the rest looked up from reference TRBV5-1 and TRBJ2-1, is KAGVTQTPRYLIKTRGQQVTLSCSPISGHRSVSWYQQTPGQGLQFLFEYFSETQRNKGNFPGRFSGRQFSNSRSEMNVSTLELGDSALYLCASSLGQEYNEQFFGPGTRLTVL.

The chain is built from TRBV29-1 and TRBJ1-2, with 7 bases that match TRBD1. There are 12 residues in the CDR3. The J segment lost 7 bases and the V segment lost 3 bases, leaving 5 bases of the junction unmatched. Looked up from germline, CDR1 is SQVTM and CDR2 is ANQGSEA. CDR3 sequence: CSVEGTVPGYTF. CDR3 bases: TGCAGCGTTGAGGGGACAGTTCCTGGCTACACCTTC.

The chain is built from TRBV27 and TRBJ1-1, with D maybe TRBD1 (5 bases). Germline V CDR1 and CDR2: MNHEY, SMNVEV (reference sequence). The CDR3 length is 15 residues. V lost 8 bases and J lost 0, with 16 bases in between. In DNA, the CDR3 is TGTGCCAGCGGACCACTACGGGACCTGAACACTGAAGCTTTCTTT. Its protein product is CASGPLRDLNTEAFF.

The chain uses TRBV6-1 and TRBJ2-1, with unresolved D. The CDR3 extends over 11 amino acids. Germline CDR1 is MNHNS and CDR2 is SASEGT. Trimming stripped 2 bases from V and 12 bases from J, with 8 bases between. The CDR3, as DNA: TGTGCCAGCAGTGAACGGGTGGTGCAGTTCTTC. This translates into CASSERVVQFF.

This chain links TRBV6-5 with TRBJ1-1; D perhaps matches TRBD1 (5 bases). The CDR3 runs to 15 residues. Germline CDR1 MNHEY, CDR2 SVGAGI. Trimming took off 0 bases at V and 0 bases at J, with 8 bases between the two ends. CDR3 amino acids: CASSYSGRVNTEAFF. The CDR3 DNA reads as TGTGCCAGCAGTTACTCAGGCAGGGTGAACACTGAAGCTTTCTTT.

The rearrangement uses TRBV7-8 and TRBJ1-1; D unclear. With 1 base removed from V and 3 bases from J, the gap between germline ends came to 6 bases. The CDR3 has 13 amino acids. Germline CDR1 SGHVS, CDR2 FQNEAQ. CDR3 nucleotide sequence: TGTGCCAGCAGCTTAGGGAGGTACACTGAAGCTTTCTTT. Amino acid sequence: CASSLGRYTEAFF.

CDR3 bases: TGTGCCAGCAGCTTAGATTCCCTCGAGGTGGCGGGAGTCTACGAGCAGTACTTC. Translation: CASSLDSLEVAGVYEQYF. The chain combines TRBV11-2 with TRBJ2-7, with 7 bases aligning to TRBD2. From germline, CDR1 is SGHAT and CDR2 FQNNGV. The CDR3 contains 18 residues. V trimming: 0 bases; J trimming: 3 bases; junction bases outside the gene matches: 14.

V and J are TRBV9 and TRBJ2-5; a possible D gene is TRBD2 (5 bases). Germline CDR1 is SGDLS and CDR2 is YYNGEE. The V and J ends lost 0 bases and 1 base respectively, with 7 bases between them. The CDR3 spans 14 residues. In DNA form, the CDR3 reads TGTGCCAGCAGCGTAGGGGGAGCCCAAGAGACCCAGTACTTC. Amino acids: CASSVGGAQETQYF. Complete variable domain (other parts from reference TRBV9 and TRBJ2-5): DSGVTQTPKHLITATGQRVTLRCSPRSGDLSVYWYQQSLDQGLQFLIQYYNGEERAKGNILERFSAQQFPDLHSELNLSSLELGDSALYFCASSVGGAQETQYFGPGTRLLVL.

CDR3 coding DNA: TGTGCCTGGAGTGTCCGGGACAGGGGTGGCGAGCAGTACTTC. Its protein product is CAWSVRDRGGEQYF. The chain carries TRBV30 and TRBJ2-7; 10 nucleotides match TRBD1. Germline assignment: CDR1 GTSNPN and CDR2 SVGIG (reference sequence). V lost 0 bases to trimming and J lost 6 bases; unmatched junction nucleotides: 5. The CDR3 extends over 14 amino acids. The full variable domain, rest sourced from reference TRBV30 and TRBJ2-7, is SQTIHQWPATLVQPVGSPLSLECTVEGTSNPNLYWYRQAAGRGLQLLFYSVGIGQISSEVPQNLSASRPQDRQFILSSKKLLLSDSGFYLCAWSVRDRGGEQYFGPGTRLTVT.

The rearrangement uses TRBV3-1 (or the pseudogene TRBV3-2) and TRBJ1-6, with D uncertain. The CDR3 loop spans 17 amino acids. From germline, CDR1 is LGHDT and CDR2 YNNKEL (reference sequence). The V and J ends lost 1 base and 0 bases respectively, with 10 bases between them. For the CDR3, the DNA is TGTGCCAGCAGCCAAGTTGGCAGGAGCTCCTATAATTCACCCCTCCACTTT. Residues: CASSQVGRSSYNSPLHF.